Shown below are 7 T cell receptor beta chains from a single sample sequenced in a study of human T cells and chemical hapten exposure. TCRdb re-analysed the RACE reads in MiXCR, keeping a single row per CDR3 protein. Of 55,000 to 85,000 distinct CDR3 sequences listed, 7.5% to 10% were seen once; the top ten hold 3% to 4%. Noted time point: patch test 1, 2 weeks after DPC sensitization. The treatment was: therapeutic diphenylcyclopropenone sensitization with weekly scalp DPC. Sample: whole blood, taken in connection with sensitization to the hapten diphenylcyclopropenone (DPC). Receptor source: a woman aged 40 to 49 with alopecia areata. Some clones in this sample may be carry-over from other donors' samples.

This clonotype showed up many times. Relative to the germline gene, one junction end is altered; a read error may explain this. This chain connects TRBV7-7 to TRBJ2-5; 7 positions match TRBD1. This CDR3 is 13 amino acids long. Germline CDR1 is SSHAT and CDR2 is FNYEAQ (reference sequence). The DNA for the CDR3 is TGTGCTAGCAGCCTGACAGGGATGGAGACCCAGTACTTC. The encoded protein is CASSLTGMETQYF.

This rearrangement joins TRBV20-1 to TRBJ2-3; D unresolved. The germline V and J ends were trimmed by 3 bases and 2 bases, with 9 bases remaining between them. CDR1 and CDR2 from the germline V gene are DFQATT and SNEGSKA (reference sequence). CDR3 length equals 13 residues. CDR3 in DNA: TGCAGTGCTAGTGCTAGGTCCACAGATACGCAGTATTTT. Translation gives CSASARSTDTQYF.

This clonotype was counted at least ten times. This rearrangement joins TRBV7-2 to TRBJ1-5; the match to TRBD1 covers 7 bases. This CDR3 comprises 16 residues. CDR1 is SGHTA, CDR2 FQGNSA, per germline. The J segment lost 0 bases and the V segment lost 3 bases, leaving 5 bases of the junction unmatched. In nucleotides, the CDR3 is TGTGCCAGCAGCTTGTCAGGGGGGTTTAGCAATCAGCCCCAGCATTTT. This translates into CASSLSGGFSNQPQHF.

This clonotype was observed many times. This chain joins TRBV7-6 and TRBJ2-1; 7 nucleotides agree with TRBD2. The CDR3 totals 15 residues. Germline V CDR1 and CDR2: SGHVS, FNYEAQ. The trim removed 1 base at V and 6 bases at J, leaving 6 bases unmatched. CDR3 nucleotide sequence: TGTGCCAGCAGCTTAGGACTAGCAGCAACCAATGAGCAGTTCTTC. As protein: CASSLGLAATNEQFF.

This clonotype was found many times. The germline gene is not matched at one end of the junction; a read error may be the cause. The chain joins TRBV28 to TRBJ1-1, with a possible D match to TRBD1 (5 bases). The CDR3 is 15 residues long. CDR1 MDHEN and CDR2 SYDVKM come from the germline V gene. CDR3 amino acids: CASNLPGRVGTEAFF. CDR3 nucleotides: TGTGCCAGCAATTTACCGGGCAGGGTTGGGACTGAAGCTTTCTTT. The variable domain in full, completed from reference TRBV28 and TRBJ1-1, reads DVKVTQSSRYLVKRTGEKVFLECVQDMDHENMFWYRQDPGLGLRLIYFSYDVKMKEKGDIPEGYSVSREKKERFSLILESASTNQTSMYLCASNLPGRVGTEAFFGQGTRLTVV.

In its sample, this clonotype was seen many times. The chain combines TRBV12-3 or TRBV12-4 with TRBJ2-5; D gene unclear. The CDR3 extends over 13 amino acids. The germline V and J ends were trimmed by 3 bases and 1 base, with 6 bases remaining between them. Here the CDR3 DNA reads TGTGCCAGCAGTTTGAACAGCCAAGAGACCCAGTACTTC. Encoded protein: CASSLNSQETQYF.

In this sample, this clonotype turned up many times. The V gene is TRBV14, the J gene TRBJ1-2, with a weak D call TRBD1 (5 bases). This CDR3 is 14 amino acids long. The V gene lost 4 bases and the J gene lost 0 bases, with 9 bases spanning the gap. The germline CDR1 and CDR2 sequences are SGHDN and FVKESK. CDR3 nucleotides: TGTGCCAGCAGCCCCCGGACAACTAACTATGGCTACACCTTC. Protein product: CASSPRTTNYGYTF. The variable domain in full, completed from reference TRBV14 and TRBJ1-2, reads EAGVTQFPSHSVIEKGQTVTLRCDPISGHDNLYWYRRVMGKEIKFLLHFVKESKQDESGMPNNRFLAERTGGTYSTLKVQPAELEDSGVYFCASSPRTTNYGYTFGSGTRLTVV.